These 9 T cell receptor beta chains were sequenced from one sample in a study of blood T cell repertoires in COVID-19. Sequencing used immunoSEQ multiplex PCR; TCRdb keeps in-frame clones, though not all of them. The data hold 90,000 to 150,000 clones, with approximately 80% observed a single time. The sample comprised peripheral blood. These receptors were obtained from an elderly woman with acute or convalescent COVID-19.

The V gene is TRBV10-3, the J gene TRBJ1-2, with a weak D call TRBD1 (6 bases). The CDR3 is 15 amino acids. V was pared by 1 base and J by 8 bases, with 17 bases between. The V gene's germline CDR1 is ENHRY and CDR2 SYGVKD. CDR3 region: CAISEFSQGKEGYTF. The DNA for the CDR3 is TGTGCCATCAGTGAGTTTTCACAGGGTAAGGAAGGCTACACCTTC.

V usage is TRBV2 and J usage is TRBJ1-1, with D possibly being TRBD1 (6 bases). In germline, CDR1 is SNHLY, CDR2 FYNNEI. The CDR3 is 14 residues long. With 6 bases removed from V and 1 base from J, the gap between germline ends came to 12 bases. CDR3 DNA sequence: TGTGCCAGCAGGGTCGGACAGCCGAACACTGAAGCTTTCTTT. Protein product: CASRVGQPNTEAFF. Complete variable domain (other parts from reference TRBV2 and TRBJ1-1): EPEVTQTPSHQVTQMGQEVILRCVPISNHLYFYWYRQILGQKVEFLVSFYNNEISEKSEIFDDQFSVERPDGSNFTLKIRSTKLEDSAMYFCASRVGQPNTEAFFGQGTRLTVV.

V and J are TRBV19 and TRBJ1-2; tentatively, D is TRBD1 (6 bases). The CDR3 extends over 14 amino acids. V lost 4 bases to trimming and J lost 2 bases, with 11 bases between them. CDR1 is LNHDA and CDR2 is SQIVND in the germline V gene (reference sequence). The CDR3 loop is CASSSRGRNYGYTF. The CDR3 DNA follows: TGTGCCAGTAGTAGCAGGGGCCGGAACTATGGCTACACCTTC. Together with reference TRBV19 and TRBJ1-2, the CDR3 gives the full variable domain: DGGITQSPKYLFRKEGQNVTLSCEQNLNHDAMYWYRQDPGQGLRLIYYSQIVNDFQKGDIAEGYSVSREKKESFPLTVTSAQKNPTAFYLCASSSRGRNYGYTFGSGTRLTVV.

The chain couples TRBV5-1 to TRBJ2-3; 8 bases match TRBD2. Germline CDR1 is SGHRS and CDR2 is YFSETQ. This CDR3 has 15 amino acids. V dropped 4 bases and J dropped 0; count of bases not matched to a gene: 4. The CDR3: CASSRSSGSTDTQYF. In DNA, the CDR3 is TGCGCCAGCAGCCGTTCTAGCGGGAGCACAGATACGCAGTATTTT.

The V and J genes are TRBV7-2 and TRBJ2-7, with TRBD2 matching 8 bases. Trimming took 3 bases from V and 4 from J; bases not matched to a gene: 14. The germline V gene has CDR1 SGHTA and CDR2 FQGNSA. The CDR3 length is 17 residues. Written as DNA, the CDR3 is TGTGCCAGCAGCTTGGGCCGGGGAGCGGGGGCCGTATACGAGCAGTACTTC. This codes for CASSLGRGAGAVYEQYF.

This rearrangement joins TRBV14 to TRBJ2-1, with 8 bases fitting TRBD1. Unmatched junction bases numbered 13, after V lost 0 bases and J lost 6 bases. The CDR3 consists of 18 residues. Germline lookup yields CDR1 SGHDN and CDR2 FVKESK. CDR3 region: CASSQDNRGITYGNEQFF. The CDR3 DNA sequence: TGTGCCAGCAGCCAAGATAACAGGGGGATAACCTACGGCAATGAGCAGTTCTTC.

The genes are TRBV5-1 and TRBJ2-2, with D unresolved. With 0 bases removed from V and 0 bases from J, the gap between germline ends came to 6 bases. The CDR3 totals 15 residues. The germline V gene has CDR1 SGHRS and CDR2 YFSETQ. Here the CDR3 DNA reads TGCGCCAGCAGCTTGGAAAGCGCGAACACCGGGGAGCTGTTTTTT. It translates to CASSLESANTGELFF.

The gene calls are TRBV6-5 and TRBJ2-7; D is unclear. This CDR3 region has 13 residues. Germline lookup yields CDR1 MNHEY and CDR2 SVGAGI. Trimming pared 8 bases from V and 5 bases from J, leaving 16 bases between. DNA of the CDR3: TGTGCCAGCTCCCCCGAGACTTGGGACGAGCAGTACTTC. Protein: CASSPETWDEQYF.

The rearrangement links TRBV20-1 to TRBJ1-5; the D is unclear. The CDR3 runs to 14 residues. Germline CDR1 is DFQATT and CDR2 is SNEGSKA (reference sequence). Deletions cut 3 bases from V and 2 bases from J, with 11 bases between. For the CDR3, the DNA is TGCAGTGCTAGTTGGCGCCAGGGCAATCAGCCCCAGCATTTT. This encodes CSASWRQGNQPQHF.